The entry that follows covers one T cell receptor beta chain sequence. Deletions cut 1 base from V and 6 bases from J, with 13 bases between. The CDR3 length is 15 residues. The germline V gene encodes CDR1 LNHDA and CDR2 SQIVND (reference sequence). Survey-level immunoSEQ sequencing profiled the TCR beta repertoire. The data were produced by immunoSEQ multiplex PCR, yet TCRdb's version contains in-frame clones alone and is incomplete. The sample contains 60,000 to 75,000 clones, around 93% of which appear only once. The genes are TRBV19 and TRBJ2-1; a possible D gene is TRBD2 (6 bases). Sequences were obtained from PBMCs. This receptor was taken from a man aged 40-49 years with rheumatoid arthritis. The CDR3 coding sequence is TGTGCCAGTAGTATAGGCCAGGGACTTTTCAATGAGCAGTTCTTC. This gives the protein CASSIGQGLFNEQFF.